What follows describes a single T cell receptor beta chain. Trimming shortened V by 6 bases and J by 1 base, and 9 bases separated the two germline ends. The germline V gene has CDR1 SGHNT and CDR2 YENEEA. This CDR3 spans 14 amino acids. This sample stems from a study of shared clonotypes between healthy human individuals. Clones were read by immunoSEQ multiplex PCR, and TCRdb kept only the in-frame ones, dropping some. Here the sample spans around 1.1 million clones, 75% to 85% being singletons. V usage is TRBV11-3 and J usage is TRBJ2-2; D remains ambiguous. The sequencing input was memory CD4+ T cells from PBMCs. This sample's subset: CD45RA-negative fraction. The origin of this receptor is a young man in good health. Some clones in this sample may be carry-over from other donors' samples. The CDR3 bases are TGTGCCAGCAGTTCAGCAGGGAACACCGGGGAGCTGTTTTTT. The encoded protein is CASSSAGNTGELFF.